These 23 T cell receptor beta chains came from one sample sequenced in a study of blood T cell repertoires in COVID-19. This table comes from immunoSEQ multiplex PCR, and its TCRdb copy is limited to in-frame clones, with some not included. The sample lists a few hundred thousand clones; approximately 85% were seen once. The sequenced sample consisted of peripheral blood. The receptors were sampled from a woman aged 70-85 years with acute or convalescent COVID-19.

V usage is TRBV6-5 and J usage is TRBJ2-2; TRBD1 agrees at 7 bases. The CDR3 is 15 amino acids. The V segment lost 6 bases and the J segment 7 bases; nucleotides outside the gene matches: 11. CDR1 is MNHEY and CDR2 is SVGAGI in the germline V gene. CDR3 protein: CASSTQTGSGGELFF. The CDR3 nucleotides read TGTGCCAGCAGCACCCAGACAGGGTCAGGCGGGGAGCTGTTTTTT.

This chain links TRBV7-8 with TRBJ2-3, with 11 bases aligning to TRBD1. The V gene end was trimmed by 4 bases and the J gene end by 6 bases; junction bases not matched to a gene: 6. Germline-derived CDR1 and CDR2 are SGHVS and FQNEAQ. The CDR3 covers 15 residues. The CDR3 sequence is CASSSRTGGEDTQYF. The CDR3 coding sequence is TGTGCCAGCAGCTCCCGGACAGGGGGCGAGGATACGCAGTATTTT.

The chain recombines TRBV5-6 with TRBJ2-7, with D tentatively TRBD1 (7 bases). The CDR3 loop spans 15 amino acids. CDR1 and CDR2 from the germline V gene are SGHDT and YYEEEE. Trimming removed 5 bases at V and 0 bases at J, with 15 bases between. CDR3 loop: CASRTQGGSSYEQYF. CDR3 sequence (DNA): TGTGCCAGCAGAACCCAGGGGGGTAGCTCCTACGAGCAGTACTTC.

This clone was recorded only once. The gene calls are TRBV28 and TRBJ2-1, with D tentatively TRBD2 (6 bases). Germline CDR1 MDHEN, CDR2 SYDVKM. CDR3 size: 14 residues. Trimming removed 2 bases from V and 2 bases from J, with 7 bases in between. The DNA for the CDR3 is TGTGCCAGCAGTTTAGCGGGGCCCTACAATGAGCAGTTCTTC. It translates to CASSLAGPYNEQFF.

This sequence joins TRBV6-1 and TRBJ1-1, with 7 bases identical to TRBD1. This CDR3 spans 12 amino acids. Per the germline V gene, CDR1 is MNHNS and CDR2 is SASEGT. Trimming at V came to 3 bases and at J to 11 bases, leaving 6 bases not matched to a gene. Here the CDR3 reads CASSDPDRVAFF. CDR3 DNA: TGTGCCAGCAGTGACCCCGACAGGGTGGCTTTCTTT.

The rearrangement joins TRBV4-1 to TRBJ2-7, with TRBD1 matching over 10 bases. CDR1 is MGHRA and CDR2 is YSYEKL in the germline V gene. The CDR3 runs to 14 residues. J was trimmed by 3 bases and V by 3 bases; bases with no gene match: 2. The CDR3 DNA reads TGCGCCAGCAGCCACCGGACAGGGGGCTACGAGCAGTACTTC. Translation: CASSHRTGGYEQYF.

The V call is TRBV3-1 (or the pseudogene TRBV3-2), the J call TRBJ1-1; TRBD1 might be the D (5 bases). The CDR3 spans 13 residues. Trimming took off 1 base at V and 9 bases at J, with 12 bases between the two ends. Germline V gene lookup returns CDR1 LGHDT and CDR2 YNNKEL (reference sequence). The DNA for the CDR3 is TGTGCCAGCAGCCAAGGGCTCGGGACTCAAGCTTTCTTT. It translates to CASSQGLGTQAFF.

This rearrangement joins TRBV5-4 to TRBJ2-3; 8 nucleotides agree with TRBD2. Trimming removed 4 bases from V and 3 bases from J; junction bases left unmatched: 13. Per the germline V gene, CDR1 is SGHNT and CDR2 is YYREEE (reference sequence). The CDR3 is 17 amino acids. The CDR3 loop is CASSVGGASGGTDTQYF. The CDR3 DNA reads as TGTGCCAGCAGCGTTGGGGGCGCCAGCGGGGGTACAGATACGCAGTATTTT. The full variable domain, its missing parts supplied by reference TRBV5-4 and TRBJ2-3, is ETGVTQSPTHLIKTRGQQVTLRCSSQSGHNTVSWYQQALGQGPQFIFQYYREEENGRGNFPPRFSGLQFPNYSSELNVNALELDDSALYLCASSVGGASGGTDTQYFGPGTRLTVL.

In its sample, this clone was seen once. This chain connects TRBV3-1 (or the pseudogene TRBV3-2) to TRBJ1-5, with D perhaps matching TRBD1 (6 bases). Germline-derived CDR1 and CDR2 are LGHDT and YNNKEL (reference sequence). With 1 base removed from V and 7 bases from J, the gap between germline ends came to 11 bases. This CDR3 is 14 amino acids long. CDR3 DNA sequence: TGTGCCAGCAGCCAAGCACAGGGTCGGCAGCCCCAGCATTTT. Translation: CASSQAQGRQPQHF.

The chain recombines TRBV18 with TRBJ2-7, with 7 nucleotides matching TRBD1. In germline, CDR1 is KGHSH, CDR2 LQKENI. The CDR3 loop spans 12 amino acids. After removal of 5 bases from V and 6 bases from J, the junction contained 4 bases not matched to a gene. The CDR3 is CASSSTGFEQYF. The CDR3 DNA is TGTGCCAGCTCATCGACAGGGTTCGAGCAGTACTTC.

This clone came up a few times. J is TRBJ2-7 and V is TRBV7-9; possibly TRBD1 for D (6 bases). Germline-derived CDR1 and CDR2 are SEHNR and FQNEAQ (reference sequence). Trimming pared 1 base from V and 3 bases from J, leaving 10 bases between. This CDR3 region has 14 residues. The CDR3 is CASSLDRDNYEQYF. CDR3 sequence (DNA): TGTGCCAGCAGCTTAGATCGGGACAACTACGAGCAGTACTTC.

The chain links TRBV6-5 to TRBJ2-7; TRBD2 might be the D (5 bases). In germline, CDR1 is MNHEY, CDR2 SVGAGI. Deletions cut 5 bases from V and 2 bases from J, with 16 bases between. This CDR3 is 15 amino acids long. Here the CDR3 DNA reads TGTGCCAGCAGTAGGGAGAAGATCAAAACCTACGAGCAGTACTTC. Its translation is CASSREKIKTYEQYF.

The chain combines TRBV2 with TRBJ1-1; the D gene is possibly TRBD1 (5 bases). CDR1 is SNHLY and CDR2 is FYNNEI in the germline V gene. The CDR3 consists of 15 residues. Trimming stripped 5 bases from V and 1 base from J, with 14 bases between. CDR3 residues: CASSLDGGGNTEAFF. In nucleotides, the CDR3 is TGTGCCAGCAGTCTCGATGGGGGAGGGAACACTGAAGCTTTCTTT.

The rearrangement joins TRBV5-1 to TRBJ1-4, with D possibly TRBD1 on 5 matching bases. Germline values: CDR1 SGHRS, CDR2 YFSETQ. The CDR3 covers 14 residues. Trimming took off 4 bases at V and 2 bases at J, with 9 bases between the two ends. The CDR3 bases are TGCGCCAGCAGCGTATCAGGGACTAATGAAAAACTGTTTTTT. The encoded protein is CASSVSGTNEKLFF.

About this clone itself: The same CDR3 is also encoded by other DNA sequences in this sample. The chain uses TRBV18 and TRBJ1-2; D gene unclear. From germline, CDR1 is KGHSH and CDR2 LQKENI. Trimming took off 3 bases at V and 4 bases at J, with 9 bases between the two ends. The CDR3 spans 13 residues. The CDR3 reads CASSPGLGYGYTF. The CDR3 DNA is TGTGCCAGCTCACCCGGCCTAGGCTATGGCTACACCTTC.

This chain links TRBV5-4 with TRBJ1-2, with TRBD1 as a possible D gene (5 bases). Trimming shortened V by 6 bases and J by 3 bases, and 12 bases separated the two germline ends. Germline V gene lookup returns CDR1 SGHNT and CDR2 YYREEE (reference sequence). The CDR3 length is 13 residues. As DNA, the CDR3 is TGTGCCAGCACCCTCGACAGAGACTATGGCTACACCTTC. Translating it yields CASTLDRDYGYTF.

The CDR3 spells CARPLTRGQGKSPLHF. The CDR3 DNA sequence: TGCGCCAGACCCCTGACCCGGGGACAGGGCAAATCACCCCTCCACTTT. The chain combines TRBV23-1 with TRBJ1-6; 9 nucleotides align to TRBD1. TRBV23-1 is an open reading frame, and its role is uncertain. CDR3 size: 16 residues. V lost 9 bases to trimming and J lost 10 bases; unmatched junction nucleotides: 16.

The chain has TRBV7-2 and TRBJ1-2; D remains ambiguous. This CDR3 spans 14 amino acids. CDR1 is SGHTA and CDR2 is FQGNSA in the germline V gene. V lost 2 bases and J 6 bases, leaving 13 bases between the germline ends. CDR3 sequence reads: CASSLLPGGDGYTF. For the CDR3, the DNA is TGTGCCAGCAGCTTACTACCAGGAGGCGATGGCTACACCTTC.

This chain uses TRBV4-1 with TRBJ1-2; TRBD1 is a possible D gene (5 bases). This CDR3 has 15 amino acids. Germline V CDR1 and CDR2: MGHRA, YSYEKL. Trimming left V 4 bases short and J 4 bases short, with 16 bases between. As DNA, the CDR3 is TGCGCCAGCAGCCCTTTCCTGACAGAGCCCTATGGCTACACCTTC. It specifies CASSPFLTEPYGYTF.

The CDR3 DNA follows: TGTGCCAGCAGGCCCGGGGGGGGGTACGAGCAGTACTTC. Translation gives CASRPGGGYEQYF. This sequence joins TRBV6-5 and TRBJ2-7, with 8 positions matching TRBD2. CDR3 length equals 13 residues. V lost 6 bases to trimming and J lost 4 bases; unmatched junction nucleotides: 5. CDR1 and CDR2 (germline): MNHEY, SVGAGI.

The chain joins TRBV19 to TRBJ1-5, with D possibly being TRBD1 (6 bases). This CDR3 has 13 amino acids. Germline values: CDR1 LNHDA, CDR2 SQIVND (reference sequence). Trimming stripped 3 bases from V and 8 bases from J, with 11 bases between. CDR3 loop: CASSISTGKPQHF. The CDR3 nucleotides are TGTGCCAGTAGTATTTCTACAGGGAAGCCCCAGCATTTT. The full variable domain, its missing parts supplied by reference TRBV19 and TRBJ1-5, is DGGITQSPKYLFRKEGQNVTLSCEQNLNHDAMYWYRQDPGQGLRLIYYSQIVNDFQKGDIAEGYSVSREKKESFPLTVTSAQKNPTAFYLCASSISTGKPQHFGDGTRLSIL.

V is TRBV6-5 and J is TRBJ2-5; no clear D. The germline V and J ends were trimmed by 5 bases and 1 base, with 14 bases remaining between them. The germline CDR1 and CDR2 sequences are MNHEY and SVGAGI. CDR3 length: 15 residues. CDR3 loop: CASSPTPSIQETQYF. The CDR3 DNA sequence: TGTGCCAGCAGTCCAACCCCGTCTATCCAAGAGACCCAGTACTTC.

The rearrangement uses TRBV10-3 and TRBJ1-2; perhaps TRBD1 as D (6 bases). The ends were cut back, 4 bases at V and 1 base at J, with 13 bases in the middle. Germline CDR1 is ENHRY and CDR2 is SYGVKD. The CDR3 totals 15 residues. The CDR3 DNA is TGTGCCATCAGTGTCGTATCAGGGGATAACTATGGCTACACCTTC. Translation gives CAISVVSGDNYGYTF.